These 12 T cell receptor beta chains were all obtained from the same sample, sequenced in a study of blood T cell repertoires in COVID-19. Measured with immunoSEQ multiplex PCR; TCRdb has only the in-frame clones, and not every one. Found here are approximately 150,000 clones, roughly 87% of them singletons; the top ten hold roughly 3.9%. Sequencing used peripheral blood. The receptors here all came from a woman aged 60-75 years who had recovered from COVID-19.

The sample holds a few counts of this clone. The rearrangement joins TRBV6-4 to TRBJ2-3; D may be TRBD1 (7 bases). V lost 4 bases and J 5 bases, leaving 10 bases between the germline ends. CDR3 size: 13 residues. CDR1 and CDR2 (germline): MRHNA, SNTAGT. The chain's CDR3 is CASSGQGGDTQYF. In DNA form, the CDR3 reads TGTGCCAGCAGTGGCCAGGGGGGAGATACGCAGTATTTT.

This clone was recorded once. This chain joins TRBV21-1 and TRBJ2-6; TRBD1, as called in the table, went unchecked against the DNA. TRBV21-1 is designated a pseudogene. CDR3 length equals 21 residues. CDR3 nucleotide sequence: TGTGCCAGCACCCAAAACCCCACCAGGGACAGGGTTCACTCTGGGGCCAACGTCCTGACTTTC. Translated, it gives CASTQNPTRDRVHSGANVLTF.

Comment on this clone: Other DNA sequences in the same sample also yield this CDR3. V is TRBV5-1 and J is TRBJ2-5; D unclear. The CDR3 covers 14 residues. V was shortened by 0 bases and J by 0 bases, with 6 bases between the two germline ends. Germline V CDR1 and CDR2: SGHRS, YFSETQ. The CDR3 nucleotides are TGCGCCAGCAGCTTGGTACCGGACCAAGAGACCCAGTACTTC. Translating gives CASSLVPDQETQYF. The full variable domain, rest sourced from reference TRBV5-1 and TRBJ2-5, is KAGVTQTPRYLIKTRGQQVTLSCSPISGHRSVSWYQQTPGQGLQFLFEYFSETQRNKGNFPGRFSGRQFSNSRSEMNVSTLELGDSALYLCASSLVPDQETQYFGPGTRLLVL.

The V gene is TRBV2, the J gene TRBJ2-7, with D hard to call. The CDR3 is 12 amino acids. In germline, CDR1 is SNHLY, CDR2 FYNNEI. V lost 3 bases and J lost 0, with 3 bases in between. The CDR3 is CASSDLSYEQYF. CDR3 nucleotide sequence: TGTGCCAGCAGTGACCTCTCCTACGAGCAGTACTTC.

This chain connects TRBV2 to TRBJ2-1; maybe TRBD1 (8 bases). The CDR3 spans 15 residues. V lost 8 bases to trimming and J lost 3 bases, with 17 bases between them. CDR1 SNHLY and CDR2 FYNNEI come from the germline V gene. CDR3 region: CASGDRTRSYNEQFF. DNA for the CDR3: TGTGCCAGCGGGGACAGGACTAGAAGCTACAATGAGCAGTTCTTC.

The CDR3 bases are TGTGCCAGCAGCCAAGAAACTAGCGGGGGGGCAGATACGCAGTATTTT. Its translation: CASSQETSGGADTQYF. V is TRBV4-2 and J is TRBJ2-3; TRBD2 matches 13 bases. This CDR3 has 16 amino acids. The ends lost 0 bases at V and 4 bases at J; junction bases unmatched: 1. Germline assignment: CDR1 LGHNA and CDR2 YNFKEQ.

J is TRBJ2-3 and V is TRBV5-4; 13 positions agree with TRBD2. The length of the CDR3 is 16 residues. Losses at the gene ends were 3 bases for V and 1 base for J; bases not matched to a gene: 2. Germline V CDR1 and CDR2: SGHNT, YYREEE (reference sequence). In DNA form, the CDR3 reads TGTGCCAGCAGCTGGACTAGCGGGGGACGCACAGATACGCAGTATTTT. Translation: CASSWTSGGRTDTQYF.

CDR3 in amino acids: CASRGRISEKLFF. The DNA for the CDR3 is TGTGCCAGCAGGGGGCGGATATCCGAAAAACTGTTTTTT. This chain uses TRBV2 with TRBJ1-4, with D perhaps TRBD1 (5 bases). In germline, CDR1 is SNHLY, CDR2 FYNNEI. The CDR3 loop spans 13 amino acids. Trimming stripped 6 bases from V and 8 bases from J, with 13 bases between.

The rearrangement joins TRBV4-1 to TRBJ2-5; perhaps TRBD2 as D (6 bases). Germline V gives CDR1 MGHRA, CDR2 YSYEKL. CDR3 size: 13 residues. V lost 4 bases to trimming and J lost 3 bases, with 9 bases between them. The DNA for the CDR3 is TGCGCCAGCAGCCGCGGGGAGGAAGAGACCCAGTACTTC. This translates into CASSRGEEETQYF.

The chain couples TRBV2 to TRBJ2-7; tentatively, D is TRBD1 (5 bases). This CDR3 contains 13 residues. In germline, CDR1 is SNHLY, CDR2 FYNNEI. V lost 6 bases and J 4 bases, leaving 13 bases between the germline ends. CDR3 in DNA: TGTGCCAGCAGCCCCCAGGGTATGTACGAGCAGTACTTC. It is translated as CASSPQGMYEQYF.

The chain employs TRBV5-1 and TRBJ1-2; the match to TRBD1 covers 8 bases. There are 13 residues in the CDR3. V dropped 6 bases and J dropped 2; count of bases not matched to a gene: 3. Looked up from germline, CDR1 is SGHRS and CDR2 is YFSETQ. The DNA for the CDR3 is TGCGCCAGCACCCCAGGGGGCAACTATGGCTACACCTTC. Translated: CASTPGGNYGYTF.

J is TRBJ2-2 and V is TRBV7-9; possibly TRBD1 for D (5 bases). CDR1 SEHNR and CDR2 FQNEAQ come from the germline V gene (reference sequence). CDR3 length: 14 amino acids. V lost 5 bases, J lost 0 bases, and 7 bases lay in between. CDR3 residues: CASSPGTNTGELFF. DNA for the CDR3: TGTGCCAGCAGCCCAGGGACGAACACCGGGGAGCTGTTTTTT. The full variable domain, its missing parts supplied by reference TRBV7-9 and TRBJ2-2, is DTGVSQNPRHKITKRGQNVTFRCDPISEHNRLYWYRQTLGQGPEFLTYFQNEAQLEKSRLLSDRFSAERPKGSFSTLEIQRTEQGDSAMYLCASSPGTNTGELFFGEGSRLTVL.